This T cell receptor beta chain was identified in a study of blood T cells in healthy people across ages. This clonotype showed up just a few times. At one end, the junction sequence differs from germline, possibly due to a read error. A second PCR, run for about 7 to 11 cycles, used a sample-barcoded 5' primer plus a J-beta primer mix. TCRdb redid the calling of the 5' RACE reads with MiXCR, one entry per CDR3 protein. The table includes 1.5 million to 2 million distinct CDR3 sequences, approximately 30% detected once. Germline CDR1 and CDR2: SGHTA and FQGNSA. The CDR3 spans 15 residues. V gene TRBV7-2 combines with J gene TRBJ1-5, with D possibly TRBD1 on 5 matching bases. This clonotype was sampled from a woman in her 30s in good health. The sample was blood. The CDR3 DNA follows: TGTGCCGGCAGCCTCGGGACGGGTTACAATCAGCCCCGGCATTTT. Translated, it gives CAGSLGTGYNQPRHF.